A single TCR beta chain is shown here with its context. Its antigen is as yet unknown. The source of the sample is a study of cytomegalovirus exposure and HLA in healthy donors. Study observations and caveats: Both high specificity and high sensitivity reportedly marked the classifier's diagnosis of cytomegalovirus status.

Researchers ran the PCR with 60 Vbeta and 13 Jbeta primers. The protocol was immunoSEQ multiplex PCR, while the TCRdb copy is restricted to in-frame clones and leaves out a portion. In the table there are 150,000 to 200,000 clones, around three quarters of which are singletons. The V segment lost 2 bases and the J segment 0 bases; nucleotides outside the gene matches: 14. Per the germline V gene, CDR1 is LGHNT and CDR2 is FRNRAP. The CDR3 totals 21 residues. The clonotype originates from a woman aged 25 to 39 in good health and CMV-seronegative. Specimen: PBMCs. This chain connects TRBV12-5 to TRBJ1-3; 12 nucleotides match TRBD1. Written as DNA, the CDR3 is TGTGCTAGTGGTTTGTCACTGCGGGACAGGGGGCTGTTGTTCTCTGGAAACACCATATATTTT. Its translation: CASGLSLRDRGLLFSGNTIYF.